This T cell receptor (beta chain) appears in the sequencing data of a study of cytomegalovirus exposure and HLA in healthy donors. Deletions cut 5 bases from V and 5 bases from J, with 16 bases between. The CDR3 contains 15 residues. Germline V gene sequence: CDR1 LNHDA, CDR2 SQIVND (reference sequence). Whereas donors were nominally healthy upon sampling, unrecorded immune exposures were probable. The PCR ran on 60 Vbeta and 13 Jbeta primers. The repertoire was sequenced with immunoSEQ multiplex PCR; TCRdb's copy has only in-frame clones and lacks some. The table shows over 100,000 clones, with nearly 75% occurring only once.

This rearrangement joins TRBV19 to TRBJ2-1, with D possibly matching TRBD1 (5 bases). Sequencing was carried out using PBMCs. This TCR was recovered from a man aged 25 to 40 in good health and CMV-seropositive. The CDR3 DNA is TGTGCCAGTAGTCCACAGGTTTCGACCCACAATGAGCAGTTCTTC. This sequence encodes CASSPQVSTHNEQFF. The full variable domain, rest sourced from reference TRBV19 and TRBJ2-1, is DGGITQSPKYLFRKEGQNVTLSCEQNLNHDAMYWYRQDPGQGLRLIYYSQIVNDFQKGDIAEGYSVSREKKESFPLTVTSAQKNPTAFYLCASSPQVSTHNEQFFGPGTRLTVL.